The entry below gives a single T cell receptor (beta chain) sequence along with its context. As yet, its antigen is unknown. One end of the junction is discordant with germline, which a read error may explain. PCR was performed using 60 Vbeta and 13 Jbeta primers. TCRdb's table, derived via immunoSEQ multiplex PCR, lists solely in-frame clones and lacks some. Among roughly 160,000 clones listed, roughly four fifths were seen once. This specimen comes from a study of cytomegalovirus exposure and HLA in healthy donors. Notes on the study in general: Further analysis was carried out later, and it showed several of the most significant clusters appearing linked to common viral pathogens.

The source is a man between 50 and 59 years old in good health and CMV-seropositive. The source material was PBMCs.

The CDR3 protein is CSVFSQGANGLTF. The CDR3 nucleotides are TGCAGCGTATTCTCCCAGGGGGCCAACGGCCTGACTTTC. This chain connects TRBV29-1 to TRBJ2-6; 8 bases map to TRBD1. The CDR3 is 13 amino acids. Germline assignment: CDR1 SQVTM and CDR2 ANQGSEA.